This TCR beta chain emerged from a study of CXCR3-negative and CXCR3-positive naive CD8 T cells. Whole-study results and caveats: TRBV-TRBJ usage matched between naive CXCR3-negative and CXCR3-positive cells but not between memory cells. It was found that naive subsets had comparable surface CD5, and TCR strength was inferred from TRB CDR3 properties. Whereas both naive subsets had comparably high diversity, memory CD8+ cells had much lower diversity.

The CDR3 extends over 15 amino acids. Germline V gene sequence: CDR1 SGHRS, CDR2 YFSETQ. Note on this clonotype: The antigen remains unidentified.

5' RACE that incorporated UMI labels was used to prepare the TRB cDNA libraries. From the 5' RACE reads, TCRdb lists one entry per CDR3 protein and no DNA. The sample includes roughly 89,000 distinct CDR3 sequences. Sequenced material: naive CXCR3- CD8+ T cells from blood. Sample subset: CD45RO-CCR7+CD27+CD95- naive CD8+ T cells lacking CXCR3 (TNR3-). The rearrangement joins TRBV5-1 to TRBJ1-4. This sequence originates from a human donor in good health. Some clones in this sample may be carry-over from other donors' samples. CDR3 amino acids: CASSPLGETNEKLFF.